Presented here are 13 T cell receptor beta chains from one specimen sequenced in a study of T cells in Graves' hyperthyroidism and ophthalmopathy. The investigators amplified TCR beta CDR3 regions from RNA transcripts. The HTBI set primed first-round TCR CDR3 RT-PCR. MiXCR, applied by TCRdb to the multiplex PCR reads, yields one record per CDR3 protein. Found here are roughly 300,000 distinct CDR3 sequences, under 30% of them singletons; the top ten hold around 28%. The sample comprised blood. The receptors were sampled from a man aged 35-49 years with Graves' hyperthyroidism that later progressed to Graves' ophthalmopathy.

This clonotype was found many times. This chain joins TRBV18 and TRBJ1-5; D remains ambiguous. The CDR3 is 13 residues long. In germline, CDR1 is KGHSH, CDR2 LQKENI. Deletions cut 2 bases from V and 7 bases from J, with 9 bases between. The CDR3 reads CASSPSMEQPQHF. For the CDR3, the DNA is TGTGCCAGCTCACCATCTATGGAACAGCCCCAGCATTTT.

This clonotype was observed at least ten times. It is likely a read error, because the conserved phenylalanine at the end of the CDR3 is missing. J is TRBJ1-1 and V is TRBV5-1; D uncertain. The CDR3 is made up of 11 amino acids. Per the germline V gene, CDR1 is SGHRS and CDR2 is YFSETQ. Trimming cost V 2 bases and J 6 bases, with 5 bases left between them. CDR3 residues: CASSFQSEAFL. For the CDR3, the DNA is TGCGCCAGCAGCTTTCAGTCTGAAGCTTTCCTT.

The chain has TRBV7-8 and TRBJ2-5; 7 bases are shared with TRBD1. The trim removed 5 bases at V and 5 bases at J, leaving 8 bases unmatched. The CDR3 runs to 14 residues. Looked up from germline, CDR1 is SGHVS and CDR2 is FQNEAQ. CDR3 sequence (DNA): TGTGCCAGCAGCATGACAGGGACGGGTGAGACCCAGTACTTC. Translation gives CASSMTGTGETQYF. The whole variable domain, filled in from reference TRBV7-8 and TRBJ2-5, reads GAGVSQSPRYKVAKRGQDVALRCDPISGHVSLFWYQQALGQGPEFLTYFQNEAQLDKSGLPSDRFFAERPEGSVSTLKIQRTQQEDSAVYLCASSMTGTGETQYFGPGTRLLVL.

At least ten counts were recorded for this clonotype. J is TRBJ2-7 and V is TRBV20-1; 7 bases fit TRBD2. Trimming cost V 3 bases and J 4 bases; bases outside gene matches: 9. Germline values: CDR1 DFQATT, CDR2 SNEGSKA (reference sequence). CDR3 length equals 14 residues. The DNA for the CDR3 is TGCAGTGCTAGGGTCGGCGGGAGCATATACGAGCAGTACTTC. Translating it yields CSARVGGSIYEQYF.

This clonotype was observed many times. The V gene is TRBV6-5, the J gene TRBJ1-1, with D possibly TRBD1 on 5 matching bases. This CDR3 spans 14 amino acids. V lost 2 bases, J lost 1 base, and 8 bases lay in between. The germline CDR1 and CDR2 sequences are MNHEY and SVGAGI. Written as DNA, the CDR3 is TGTGCCAGCAGTTACGCACAGGAGAACACTGAAGCTTTCTTT. Protein: CASSYAQENTEAFF.

The chain has TRBV10-1 and TRBJ2-7; D possibly corresponds to TRBD1 (5 bases). The CDR3 totals 14 residues. V shed 8 bases and J shed 2 bases, with 16 bases lying between them. In germline, CDR1 is WNHNN, CDR2 SYGVQD (reference sequence). The CDR3 DNA is TGCGCCAGCCTAACAGGTTCACCCACCTACGAGCAGTACTTC. The encoded protein is CASLTGSPTYEQYF.

This clonotype was found many times. The chain couples TRBV9 to TRBJ1-2; 9 bases are shared with TRBD1. Per germline, CDR1 SGDLS and CDR2 YYNGEE. CDR3 length: 15 residues. J gave up 8 bases and V 4 bases, and 12 bases lay outside the gene matches. The CDR3 sequence is CASSPSPGTGYGYTF. The CDR3 nucleotides are TGTGCCAGCAGCCCCTCACCCGGGACAGGGTACGGCTACACCTTC. The complete variable domain, with remaining parts taken from reference TRBV9 and TRBJ1-2, reads DSGVTQTPKHLITATGQRVTLRCSPRSGDLSVYWYQQSLDQGLQFLIQYYNGEERAKGNILERFSAQQFPDLHSELNLSSLELGDSALYFCASSPSPGTGYGYTFGSGTRLTVV.

This clonotype appeared many times. This chain connects TRBV5-1 to TRBJ2-4; D is undetermined. The CDR3 length is 10 residues. CDR1 is SGHRS, CDR2 YFSETQ, per germline. Trimming removed 10 bases from V and 7 bases from J, with 9 bases in between. CDR3 DNA sequence: TGCGCCGGAGACCGCAACATTCAGTACTTC. It translates to CAGDRNIQYF.

This clonotype was counted many times. The CDR3 region is CSVDQGAANYGYTF. CDR3 coding DNA: TGCAGCGTTGATCAGGGGGCGGCTAACTATGGCTACACCTTC. The chain has TRBV29-1 and TRBJ1-2, with TRBD1 matching 8 bases. CDR3 length equals 14 residues. The germline gives CDR1 SQVTM, CDR2 ANQGSEA. Trimming removed 3 bases from V and 0 bases from J; junction bases left unmatched: 3.

The sample holds many counts of this clonotype. The chain couples TRBV19 to TRBJ1-5, with 7 bases fitting TRBD1. V lost 6 bases to trimming and J lost 6 bases; unmatched junction nucleotides: 8. The CDR3 loop spans 14 amino acids. CDR1 is LNHDA, CDR2 SQIVND, per germline (reference sequence). The CDR3 loop is CASRTTGSGQPQHF. The CDR3 coding sequence is TGTGCCAGTAGAACGACAGGGTCAGGTCAGCCCCAGCATTTT.

This clonotype was observed at least ten times. This sequence joins TRBV6-2 or TRBV6-3 and TRBJ1-5, with D maybe TRBD1 (6 bases). From germline, CDR1 is MNHEY and CDR2 SVGEGT. Trimming left V 7 bases short and J 6 bases short, with 19 bases between. The CDR3 has 15 residues. CDR3 loop: CASTSRILGGQPQHF. The CDR3 DNA is TGTGCCAGCACCTCACGGATTCTAGGGGGTCAGCCCCAGCATTTT.

The chain recombines TRBV5-4 with TRBJ2-7; 9 bases are shared with TRBD1. V shed 4 bases, J shed 9 bases, and the junction held 8 bases outside the gene matches. Germline CDR1 is SGHNT and CDR2 is YYREEE (reference sequence). The length of the CDR3 is 13 residues. The CDR3 DNA reads TGTGCCAGCAGCCCGGACAGGGGCGGCGCGCAGTACTTC. It specifies CASSPDRGGAQYF.

This clonotype was counted many times. This rearrangement joins TRBV12-3 or TRBV12-4 to TRBJ2-2; D gene ambiguous. Trimming pared 6 bases from V and 0 bases from J, leaving 5 bases between. This CDR3 spans 13 amino acids. CDR3 DNA: TGTGCCAGCAGAAAAACGAACACCGGGGAGCTGTTTTTT. Translating gives CASRKTNTGELFF.